This T cell receptor beta chain was identified during a study of blood T cell repertoires in COVID-19 (dated by TCRdb to between 2020 and 2021). The study in broad terms: Collaborator samples came from the United States, Italy and Spain and covered acute and convalescent phases of COVID-19. The prospective study material was composed of cDNA or gDNA derived from T cells, B-cell-depleted T cells, or PBMCs. The dataset comprised deeply sampled blood TCRbeta repertoires from subjects exposed to, actively infected with, or recovered from COVID-19. A freely available public database, intended as a resource for researchers studying the immune response to SARS-CoV-2, is where the repertoires were released. Samples were obtained from the ongoing ImmuneRACE study (first 160 participants) and from 1,200 or so subjects provided by 6 global collaborators. A de-identified subject ID, COVID-19 status, age in years and sex were almost always included in the sample metadata. Where available, HLA class I and class II types were taken from metadata supplied by the sample provider and were not determined by assay-based typing. Findings and caveats that apply to the study as a whole: How much clinical and demographic metadata was included differed by source and by participant, and the metadata was provided uncurated.

As concerns this clone: Its target antigen remains unknown. Base qualities were left out, and no much larger clone turns up one base away.

Enrolling through a virtual design, the prospective study's participants ranged in age from roughly 18 to 95 years and lived across about two dozen United States geographic areas. In the prospective study, cohorts were assigned on the basis of participant-reported clinical history obtained from a screening survey and a study questionnaire. Recovered participants in ImmuneRACE Cohort 3 were defined as having two consecutive negative NP/OP PCR tests, clearance from a healthcare professional, or resolution of symptoms. Each participant in the prospective study had whole blood, serum and a nasopharyngeal or oropharyngeal swab collected by mobile phlebotomists. Prospective study participants could optionally give additional blood draws and questionnaires over an approximately 2-month period. Blood samples from the prospective study were shipped frozen or at room temperature prior to DNA extraction.

The immunoSEQ Assay, a bias-controlled multiplex PCR, was used to amplify TCRbeta CDR3 regions from genomic DNA. The authors processed their data as follows. Within the assay, amplification of reference gene primers was used to estimate how many nucleated cells each sample contained. To quantify the absolute abundance of each unique TCRbeta CDR3 rearrangement, sequence reads were collapsed and filtered. For each sample, productive Simpson clonality was calculated by taking the square root of Simpson's diversity index across productive rearrangements. Drawn from immuneACCESS, this table holds only the in-frame rearrangements with V and J called that TCRdb kept. Clones are partly lost; checked studies trace under half to an unresolved V gene and leave the rest unexplained. V, J and clone size are those of that table, while D and trimming were read from the DNA. In all, the sample holds approximately 180,000 clones, and more than 80% of those were seen once. The top ten constitute roughly 6.2% of the sample.

The material sequenced was PBMCs or T cells enriched from blood (not recorded which). The sequence came from a man aged 40-49 years who had recovered from COVID-19.

The DNA sequence is given as TGCAGCGTTGCGGGGGATGATACCTATGGCTACACCTTC. Protein translation: CSVAGDDTYGYTF. The rearrangement joined TRBV29-1 to TRBJ1-2; matching of 5 bases hints at TRBD1 as the D gene. From the germline V gene, CDR1 is SQVTM and CDR2 is ANQGSEA. From the cysteine up to the phenylalanine, the CDR3 has a length of 13 residues. The read is trimmed to its CDR3 DNA, 39 bases read in frame from base 1. V is cut by 4 bases and J by 4 bases, and the space between the germline ends is 13 bases.